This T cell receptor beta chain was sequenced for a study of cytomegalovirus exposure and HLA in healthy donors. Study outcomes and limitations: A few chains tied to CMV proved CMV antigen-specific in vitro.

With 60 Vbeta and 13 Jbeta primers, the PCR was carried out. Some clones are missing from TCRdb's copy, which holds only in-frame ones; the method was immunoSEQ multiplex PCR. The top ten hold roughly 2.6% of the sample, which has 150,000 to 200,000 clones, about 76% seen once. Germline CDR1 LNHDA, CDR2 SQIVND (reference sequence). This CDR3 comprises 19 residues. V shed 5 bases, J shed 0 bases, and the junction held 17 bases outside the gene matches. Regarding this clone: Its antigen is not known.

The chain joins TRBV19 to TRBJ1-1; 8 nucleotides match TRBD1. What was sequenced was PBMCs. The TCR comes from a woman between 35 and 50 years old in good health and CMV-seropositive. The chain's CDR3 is CASSFLPYRDRRMNTEAFF. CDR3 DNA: TGTGCCAGTAGTTTTCTCCCCTACCGGGACAGGAGAATGAACACTGAAGCTTTCTTT.